This T cell receptor beta chain was sequenced during a study of blood T cells in healthy people across ages. General study points: Samples with more naive T cells showed higher observed beta diversity. Estimates of diversity drawn from one million T cells were considered underestimates.

This clonotype has just a few counts. Its antigen is not identified. Germline lookup yields CDR1 LGHNA and CDR2 YNFKEQ. The V gene lost 1 base and the J gene lost 0 bases, with 13 bases spanning the gap. The CDR3 is made up of 16 amino acids. PCR was performed a second time for 7 to 11 cycles using a sample-barcoded 5' primer and a J-beta primer mix. TCRdb called the 5' RACE reads again in MiXCR, with one record for every CDR3 protein. The top ten hold more than 8.5% of the sample, which has hundreds of thousands of distinct CDR3 sequences, roughly 25% seen once. This sample also appeared in a second study, on T cells of mothers and their children. From that paper: In cDNA synthesis, all of the extracted RNA was used at approximately 1.6 ug per 15 ul. The yield was over 8.5 million TCR beta CDR3 reads from each mother and a few million from each child.

The chain is built from TRBV4-2 and TRBJ2-7; possibly TRBD1 for D (5 bases). The clonotype was recovered from a boy aged 5 to 17 in good health. The specimen was blood. This chain's CDR3 is CASSQVMGPYSYEQYF. The CDR3 DNA reads as TGTGCCAGCAGCCAAGTCATGGGGCCGTACTCCTACGAGCAGTACTTC.